Sequencing of this TCR beta chain was carried out in a study of cytomegalovirus exposure and HLA in healthy donors. Of note for this clone: Its antigen is unidentified.

All the people who gave samples were healthy bone marrow donors. The primer mix had 60 Vbeta and 13 Jbeta primers. Profiled with immunoSEQ multiplex PCR; TCRdb holds only in-frame clones, not every one. The table shows over 50,000 clones, with around 87% occurring only once. Germline-derived CDR1 and CDR2 are SEHNR and FQNEAQ (reference sequence). Trimming took off 4 bases at V and 5 bases at J, with 14 bases between the two ends. CDR3 size: 15 residues. General observations from the study: In a later analysis, donors in an Asian-associated ancestry cluster reportedly had fewer N-insertions in productive TCRs than the cohort mean. A later look showed TCR association rates differing by HLA locus, highest for DRB1 and lowest for HLA-C.

The TCR comes from a man between 18 and 35 years old in good health and CMV-seronegative. What was sequenced was PBMCs. The rearrangement links TRBV7-9 to TRBJ2-2; weak D call: TRBD2 (5 bases). The CDR3 spells CASSWWERGTGELFF. As DNA, the CDR3 is TGTGCCAGCAGCTGGTGGGAACGAGGGACCGGGGAGCTGTTTTTT.